The T cell receptor beta chain under discussion was sequenced for a study of stem cell transplantation in POMP-related autoinflammatory disease. Study summary: CD8+ T cells were low and CD4+ cells naive-skewed before transplant.

Measured with immunoSEQ multiplex PCR; TCRdb has only the in-frame clones, and not every one. In the table there are more than 20,000 clones, around 83% of which are singletons. Trimming shortened V by 4 bases and J by 2 bases, and 15 bases separated the two germline ends. Looked up from germline, CDR1 is MDHEN and CDR2 is SYDVKM. This CDR3 contains 16 residues. PRAID featured prominent immunodeficiency. Study conclusions and caveats: A trend toward lower repertoire diversity and greater clonality appeared in every analyzed T-cell subset of PRAID patients. Unique TRB V-J gene pairings were limited in number in patients with PRAID.

Concerning this clone itself: Its antigen is currently unknown.

This sequence was found in a human donor with POMP-related autoinflammation and immune dysregulation (PRAID). The sample here was CD4+ T cells from PBMCs, taken before stem cell transplantation. J is TRBJ1-3 and V is TRBV28, with D possibly TRBD1 on 5 matching bases. The CDR3 here is CASSYPWGRPGNTIYF. The CDR3, as DNA: TGTGCCAGCAGTTACCCCTGGGGCAGGCCTGGAAACACCATATATTTT.